One sample yielded the 23 T cell receptor beta chains listed below, sequenced in a study of T-cell memory formation after mild COVID-19. TCRdb analysed the 5' RACE reads with MiXCR anew, one entry per CDR3 protein. Here the sample spans approximately 290,000 distinct CDR3 sequences, more than 15% being singletons. The sequenced sample consisted of PBMCs or a T cell subset sorted from them (not recorded which). All receptors come from a man aged 18-30 years who had mild COVID-19 (a few samples of this study predate the infection). Cell type and time point are not known.

This clonotype was seen a handful of times. This chain links TRBV20-1 with TRBJ1-6; no reliable D call. This CDR3 comprises 16 residues. Germline V gives CDR1 DFQATT, CDR2 SNEGSKA (reference sequence). The V end was cut by 1 base, the J end by 7 bases, with 17 bases between. CDR3 protein: CSARVSGRRENSPLHF. DNA for the CDR3: TGCAGTGCTAGAGTATCGGGCAGACGAGAGAATTCACCCCTCCACTTT.

The J gene is TRBJ2-7, the V gene TRBV20-1; 7 positions match TRBD1. The J segment lost 3 bases and the V segment lost 5 bases, leaving 7 bases of the junction unmatched. Germline V lookup: CDR1 DFQATT, CDR2 SNEGSKA (reference sequence). The CDR3 has 13 amino acids. The chain's CDR3 is CSAPGQSVYEQYF. CDR3 in DNA: TGCAGTGCTCCGGGACAGAGTGTCTACGAGCAGTACTTC.

The rearrangement uses TRBV5-5 and TRBJ2-2, with D hard to call. V lost 2 bases to trimming and J lost 1 base, with 6 bases between them. Per germline, CDR1 SGHKS and CDR2 YYEKEE (reference sequence). The CDR3 consists of 14 residues. CDR3 in DNA: TGTGCCAGCAGCTTCGGAGAGAACACCGGGGAGCTGTTTTTT. It is translated as CASSFGENTGELFF.

The chain uses TRBV5-1 and TRBJ1-5; no reliable D call. Trimming removed 0 bases from V and 9 bases from J, with 13 bases in between. This CDR3 region has 14 residues. Germline V CDR1 and CDR2: SGHRS, YFSETQ. This CDR3 reads CASSLGVGSGPQHF. CDR3 DNA sequence: TGCGCCAGCAGCTTGGGTGTGGGGAGTGGGCCCCAGCATTTT.

In regard to this clonotype: Relative to the germline gene, one junction end is altered; a read error may explain this. This chain connects TRBV20-1 to TRBJ1-5; D is perhaps TRBD1 (6 bases). Germline loops: CDR1 DFQATT, CDR2 SNEGSKA (reference sequence). This CDR3 is 14 amino acids long. The CDR3 DNA is TGCAGTGCTAGAGTCGGACAGTATTATCAACCCCAGCATTTT. It specifies CSARVGQYYQPQHF.

The rearrangement joins TRBV5-1 to TRBJ2-2; TRBD2 matches 8 bases. V was pared by 4 bases and J by 0 bases, with 2 bases of the junction left unmatched. The CDR3 has 15 amino acids. From germline, CDR1 is SGHRS and CDR2 YFSETQ. The CDR3 nucleotides are TGCGCCAGCAGCGTAGCGGGGACGAACACCGGGGAGCTGTTTTTT. It translates to CASSVAGTNTGELFF.

There are a few counts of this clonotype. V usage is TRBV10-3 and J usage is TRBJ1-5; no firm D call. Germline-derived CDR1 and CDR2 are ENHRY and SYGVKD. The CDR3 sequence is 13 residues long. V was clipped by 0 bases and J by 5 bases, with 5 bases between them. The CDR3 DNA follows: TGTGCCATCAGTGAGTCGAGCGATCAGCCCCAGCATTTT. Encoded protein: CAISESSDQPQHF.

This rearrangement joins TRBV20-1 to TRBJ1-1; a weak D match, TRBD1 (6 bases). V shed 5 bases and J shed 5 bases, with 18 bases lying between them. The CDR3 has 14 residues. Per the germline V gene, CDR1 is DFQATT and CDR2 is SNEGSKA (reference sequence). The CDR3 sequence is CSASPTGGWTEAFF. Written as DNA, the CDR3 is TGCAGTGCTTCTCCGACAGGTGGATGGACTGAAGCTTTCTTT.

The V call is TRBV6-2 or TRBV6-3, the J call TRBJ1-4; 7 bases fit TRBD1. The V segment lost 10 bases and the J segment 0 bases; nucleotides outside the gene matches: 11. Germline CDR1 and CDR2: MNHEY and SVGEGT. CDR3 size: 16 residues. CDR3 in amino acids: CATQPGQPATNEKLFF. As DNA, the CDR3 is TGTGCCACCCAACCGGGACAGCCTGCAACTAATGAAAAACTGTTTTTT.

This chain links TRBV9 with TRBJ1-1; D may be TRBD1 (6 bases). Germline CDR1 and CDR2: SGDLS and YYNGEE. There are 13 residues in the CDR3. The V end lost 3 bases, the J end lost 10 bases, and 16 bases lay between the germline ends. The CDR3 DNA follows: TGTGCCAGCAGCGAGACGGCGAGGGGGGGAGCTTTCTTT. Protein: CASSETARGGAFF.

The chain is built from TRBV20-1 and TRBJ2-3; unclear D gene. CDR3 length: 14 residues. The germline CDR1 and CDR2 sequences are DFQATT and SNEGSKA (reference sequence). Trimming removed 2 bases at V and 0 bases at J, with 9 bases between. The CDR3 loop is CSARMGLSTDTQYF. The CDR3 nucleotides read TGCAGTGCTAGAATGGGGTTAAGCACAGATACGCAGTATTTT.

The V gene is TRBV4-3, the J gene TRBJ2-5; TRBD2 matches at 11 bases. Germline values: CDR1 LGHNA, CDR2 YSLEER. Losses at the gene ends were 3 bases for V and 5 bases for J; bases not matched to a gene: 5. The CDR3 is 15 amino acids. CDR3 DNA sequence: TGCGCCAGCAGCCATTCGGTAGCGGGGGGGGAGACCCAGTACTTC. As protein: CASSHSVAGGETQYF.

This clonotype occurred many times. The J gene is TRBJ2-1, the V gene TRBV10-3, with 9 bases that match TRBD2. The trim removed 10 bases at V and 4 bases at J, leaving 11 bases unmatched. The CDR3 runs to 15 residues. Germline V gene sequence: CDR1 ENHRY, CDR2 SYGVKD. CDR3 region: CATRGGTSRYNEQFF. In DNA form, the CDR3 reads TGTGCCACCCGTGGGGGGACTAGCAGATACAATGAGCAGTTCTTC.

Only a few counts were recorded for this clonotype. The chain carries TRBV12-3 or TRBV12-4 and TRBJ1-5, with D hard to call. The V and J ends lost 3 bases and 7 bases respectively, with 13 bases between them. This CDR3 spans 14 amino acids. The chain's CDR3 is CASSLLPSWQPQHF. In DNA, the CDR3 is TGTGCCAGCAGTTTGCTGCCTTCGTGGCAGCCCCAGCATTTT.

The chain uses TRBV11-2 and TRBJ2-1; TRBD1 matches at 10 bases. Trimming at V came to 5 bases and at J to 8 bases, leaving 9 bases not matched to a gene. The length of the CDR3 is 15 residues. CDR1 and CDR2 from the germline V gene are SGHAT and FQNNGV. The CDR3 DNA is TGTGCCAGCAGCCCCCAGCGGGACAGGGGACATGAGCAGTTCTTC. Encoded protein: CASSPQRDRGHEQFF. The whole variable domain, filled in from reference TRBV11-2 and TRBJ2-1, reads EAGVAQSPRYKIIEKRQSVAFWCNPISGHATLYWYQQILGQGPKLLIQFQNNGVVDDSQLPKDRFSAERLKGVDSTLKIQPAKLEDSAVYLCASSPQRDRGHEQFFGPGTRLTVL.

This clonotype was found a few times. J is TRBJ1-1 and V is TRBV14; D is unclear. The length of the CDR3 is 12 residues. The V end was cut by 0 bases, the J end by 7 bases, with 6 bases between. Germline V gene lookup returns CDR1 SGHDN and CDR2 FVKESK. In DNA, the CDR3 is TGTGCCAGCAGCCAAGATTGGGTTGAAGCTTTCTTT. Its translation: CASSQDWVEAFF.

This sequence joins TRBV6-6 and TRBJ1-6; no clear D. Germline V gene sequence: CDR1 MNHNY, CDR2 SVGAGI (reference sequence). Trimming took 2 bases from V and 0 from J, leaving 11 bases between them. The length of the CDR3 is 17 residues. DNA for the CDR3: TGTGCCAGCAGTTACCCAGAACAGAGCTCCTATAATTCACCCCTCCACTTT. Its translation: CASSYPEQSSYNSPLHF.

The chain employs TRBV7-6 and TRBJ2-6; D is unclear. The germline V gene has CDR1 SGHVS and CDR2 FNYEAQ. The CDR3 is 15 amino acids. Trimming left V 5 bases short and J 1 base short, with 9 bases between. The CDR3 reads CASSLQPSGANVLTF. CDR3 DNA: TGTGCCAGCAGCCTCCAGCCGTCTGGGGCCAACGTCCTGACTTTC.

This clonotype turned up a few times. The genes are TRBV10-2 and TRBJ1-1; a weak D match, TRBD1 (5 bases). The CDR3 has 14 residues. Germline V lookup: CDR1 WSHSY, CDR2 SAAADI. V lost 2 bases and J 3 bases, leaving 10 bases between the germline ends. CDR3 residues: CASSERGTYTEAFF. The CDR3 DNA sequence: TGCGCCAGCAGTGAGAGGGGAACTTACACTGAAGCTTTCTTT.

The V and J genes are TRBV11-3 and TRBJ2-6, with TRBD1 matching 8 bases. Trimming removed 5 bases from V and 4 bases from J; junction bases left unmatched: 4. This CDR3 is 15 amino acids long. Per germline, CDR1 SGHNT and CDR2 YENEEA. In nucleotides, the CDR3 is TGTGCCAGCAGCGGCAGGGGGCCCGGGGCCAACGTCCTGACTTTC. Its translation: CASSGRGPGANVLTF.

This chain links TRBV5-1 with TRBJ1-4; a possible D gene is TRBD1 (5 bases). The CDR3 is 14 amino acids. Germline CDR1 reads SGHRS; CDR2 reads YFSETQ. The V and J ends lost 3 bases and 5 bases respectively, with 11 bases between them. The CDR3 is CASSYDSLNEKLFF. The CDR3 DNA follows: TGCGCCAGCAGCTACGACAGCTTGAATGAAAAACTGTTTTTT. The variable domain in full, completed from reference TRBV5-1 and TRBJ1-4, reads KAGVTQTPRYLIKTRGQQVTLSCSPISGHRSVSWYQQTPGQGLQFLFEYFSETQRNKGNFPGRFSGRQFSNSRSEMNVSTLELGDSALYLCASSYDSLNEKLFFGSGTQLSVL.

This clonotype was found a few times. This chain connects TRBV28 to TRBJ2-7, with a weak D call TRBD2 (5 bases). The ends were cut back, 3 bases at V and 0 bases at J, with 15 bases in the middle. The CDR3 extends over 16 amino acids. Germline values: CDR1 MDHEN, CDR2 SYDVKM. The CDR3 nucleotides are TGTGCCAGCAGTTTCCCCCCCGGGAATTTCTCCTACGAGCAGTACGTC. Its protein product is CASSFPPGNFSYEQYV.

This clonotype was detected a few times. DNA for the CDR3: TGTGCCAGCAGCTCCCTCGCGGGGTCCACCGCTAGCACAGATACGCAGTATTTT. This translates into CASSSLAGSTASTDTQYF. J is TRBJ2-3 and V is TRBV7-8; D possibly corresponds to TRBD2 (6 bases). CDR3 length: 18 amino acids. V shed 4 bases and J shed 0 bases, with 20 bases lying between them. In germline, CDR1 is SGHVS, CDR2 FQNEAQ.